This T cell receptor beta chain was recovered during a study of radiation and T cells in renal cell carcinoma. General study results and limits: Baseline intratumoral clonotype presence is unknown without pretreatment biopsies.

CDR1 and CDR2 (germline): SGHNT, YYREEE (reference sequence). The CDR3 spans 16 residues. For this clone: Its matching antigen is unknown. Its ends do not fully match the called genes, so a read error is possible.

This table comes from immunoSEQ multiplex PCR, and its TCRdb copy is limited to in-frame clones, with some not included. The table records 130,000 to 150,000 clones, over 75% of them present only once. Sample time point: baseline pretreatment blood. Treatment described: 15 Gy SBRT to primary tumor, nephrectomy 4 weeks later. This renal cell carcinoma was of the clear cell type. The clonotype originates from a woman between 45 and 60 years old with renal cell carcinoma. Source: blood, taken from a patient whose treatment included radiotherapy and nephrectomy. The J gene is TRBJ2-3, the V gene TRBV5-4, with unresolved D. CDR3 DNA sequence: TGTGCCAGCAGCTTGGGTTCGGACCCCAGCACAGATTCGCAGTATTTT. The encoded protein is CASSLGSDPSTDSQYF.